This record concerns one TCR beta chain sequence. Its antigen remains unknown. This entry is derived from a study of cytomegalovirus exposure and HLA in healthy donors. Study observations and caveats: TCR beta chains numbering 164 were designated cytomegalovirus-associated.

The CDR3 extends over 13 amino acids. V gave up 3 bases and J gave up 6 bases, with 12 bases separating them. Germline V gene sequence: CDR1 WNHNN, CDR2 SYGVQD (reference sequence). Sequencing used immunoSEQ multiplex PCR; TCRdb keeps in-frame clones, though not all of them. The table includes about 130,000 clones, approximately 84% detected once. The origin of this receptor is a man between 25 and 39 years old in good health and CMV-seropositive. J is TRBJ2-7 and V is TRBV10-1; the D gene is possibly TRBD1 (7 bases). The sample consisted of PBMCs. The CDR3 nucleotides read TGCGCCAGCAGTGATGACAGGGAGGCCGAGCAGTACTTC. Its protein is CASSDDREAEQYF.